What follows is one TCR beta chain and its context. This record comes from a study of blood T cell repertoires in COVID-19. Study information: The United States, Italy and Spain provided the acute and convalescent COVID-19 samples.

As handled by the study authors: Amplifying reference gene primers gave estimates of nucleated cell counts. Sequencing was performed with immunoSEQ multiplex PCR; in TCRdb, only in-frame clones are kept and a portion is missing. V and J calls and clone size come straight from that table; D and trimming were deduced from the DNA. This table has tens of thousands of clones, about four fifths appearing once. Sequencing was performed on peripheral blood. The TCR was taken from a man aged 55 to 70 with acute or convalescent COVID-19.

CDR3 in amino acids: CATSGTGRGRTEAFF. The CDR3, as DNA: TGTGCCACCAGCGGGACAGGGCGCGGACGAACTGAAGCTTTCTTT. The chain is built from TRBV24-1 and TRBJ1-1; 9 bases map to TRBD1. CDR3 length: 15 residues. After removal of 7 bases from V and 5 bases from J, the junction contained 10 bases not matched to a gene. Germline V gene sequence: CDR1 KGHDR, CDR2 SFDVKD.